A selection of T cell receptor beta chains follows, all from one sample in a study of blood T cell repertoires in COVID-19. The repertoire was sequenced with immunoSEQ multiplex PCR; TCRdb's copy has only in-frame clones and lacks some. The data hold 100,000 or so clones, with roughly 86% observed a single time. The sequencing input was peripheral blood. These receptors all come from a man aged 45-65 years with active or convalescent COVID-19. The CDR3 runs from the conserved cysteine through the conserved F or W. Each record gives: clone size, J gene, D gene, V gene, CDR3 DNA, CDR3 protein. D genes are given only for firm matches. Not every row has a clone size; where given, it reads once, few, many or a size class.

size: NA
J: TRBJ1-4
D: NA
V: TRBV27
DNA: TGTGCCAGCAGTTTAAAACCCCTGACAGTTACTAATGAAAAACTGTTTTTT
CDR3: CASSLKPLTVTNEKLFF

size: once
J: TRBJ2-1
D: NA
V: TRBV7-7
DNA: TGTGCCAGCAGCCCCGCCCCGACTAGTAAGTCGAATGAGCAGTTCTTC
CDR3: CASSPAPTSKSNEQFF

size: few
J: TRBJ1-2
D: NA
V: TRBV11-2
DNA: TGTGCCAGCAGCTTATCCCCAGCGGCTAACTATGGCTACACCTTC
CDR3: CASSLSPAANYGYTF

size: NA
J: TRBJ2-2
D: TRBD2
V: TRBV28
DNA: TGTGCCAGCAAATCTAGCGGGGGGGCGACCGGGGAGCTGTTTTTT
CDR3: CASKSSGGATGELFF

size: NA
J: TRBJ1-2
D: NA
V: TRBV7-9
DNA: TGTGCCAGCAGCCGCGGGGGTTCGGGAGGCTACACCTTC
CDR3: CASSRGGSGGYTF

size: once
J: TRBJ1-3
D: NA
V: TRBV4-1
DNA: TGCGCCAGCAGCCAAGGGGGGCAGGTTGACACCATATATTTT
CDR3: CASSQGGQVDTIYF

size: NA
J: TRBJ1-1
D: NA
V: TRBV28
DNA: TGTGCCAGCAGTCCCCAAACAGGCGTCACTGAAGCTTTCTTT
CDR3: CASSPQTGVTEAFF

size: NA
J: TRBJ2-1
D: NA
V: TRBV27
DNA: TGTGCCAGCAGTCCCAAGCCATACAATGAGCAGTTCTTC
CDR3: CASSPKPYNEQFF

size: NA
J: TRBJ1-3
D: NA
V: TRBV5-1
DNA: TGCGCCAGCAGCTTGGGGGAGCTTGGAAACACCATATATTTT
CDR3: CASSLGELGNTIYF

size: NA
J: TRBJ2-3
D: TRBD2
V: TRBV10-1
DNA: TGCGCCAGCAGTGAGTGGGGGGGAGAGGGCACAGATACGCAGTATTTT
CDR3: CASSEWGGEGTDTQYF